This T cell receptor beta chain derives from a study of T cell repertoires in cytomegalovirus infection. This clonotype was observed many times. Germline loops: CDR1 SGHVS, CDR2 FNYEAQ. The V and J ends lost 1 base and 0 bases, in that order; junction bases with no gene match: 9. The CDR3 runs to 18 residues. TCRdb itself ran the reads through MiXCR, one entry per CDR3 protein. The sample consists of hundreds of thousands of distinct CDR3 sequences, around 24% of them appearing once. The clonotype originates from a human donor in good health (CMV status not recorded). Some clones in this sample may be carry-over from other donors' samples. This chain links TRBV7-6 with TRBJ1-5; TRBD1 matches at 7 bases. The sequencing sample was made of CD8+ T cells from PBMCs. Here the CDR3 DNA reads TGTGCCAGCAGCTTAGAGGCAGGGGGTGCGGATAGCAATCAGCCCCAGCATTTT. It codes for CASSLEAGGADSNQPQHF.